This entry concerns a single T cell receptor (beta chain). The target antigen is unknown. The data were taken from a study of human T cells and chemical hapten exposure. Study information: Small pooled library volume differences chiefly drove per-sample TCR yield variation.

Whole-study findings and limits: TCRs exceeding a frequency of 1 in 1000 stayed unchanged under DPC sensitization.

This CDR3 has 13 residues. The germline V gene has CDR1 SNHLY and CDR2 FYNNEI. The V segment lost 5 bases and the J segment 5 bases; nucleotides outside the gene matches: 4. Time point meaning: healthy volunteer bleed at 2 weeks. Whole blood that had not been fractionated was the source of extracted total RNA. During construction of the library, unique molecular identifiers were attached to individual cDNA molecules for quantitative, reproducible TCR counting. Original data processing: Per sample, the median was approximately 96,000 TCRs, with values from around 25,000 to 690,000. Each CDR3 protein gets one entry after TCRdb re-called the RACE reads with MiXCR. None of the V and J calls come from the authors' own analysis; TCRdb made them. The table has about 45,000 distinct CDR3 sequences, 4.4% seen once.

Sequencing input: whole blood. This TCR was recovered from a human donor in good health. Some clones in this sample may be carry-over from other donors' samples. The chain is built from TRBV2 and TRBJ2-5, with 8 positions matching TRBD1. The CDR3 loop reads CASSRTGPETQYF. In DNA form, the CDR3 reads TGTGCCAGCAGTCGGACAGGGCCCGAGACCCAGTACTTC.